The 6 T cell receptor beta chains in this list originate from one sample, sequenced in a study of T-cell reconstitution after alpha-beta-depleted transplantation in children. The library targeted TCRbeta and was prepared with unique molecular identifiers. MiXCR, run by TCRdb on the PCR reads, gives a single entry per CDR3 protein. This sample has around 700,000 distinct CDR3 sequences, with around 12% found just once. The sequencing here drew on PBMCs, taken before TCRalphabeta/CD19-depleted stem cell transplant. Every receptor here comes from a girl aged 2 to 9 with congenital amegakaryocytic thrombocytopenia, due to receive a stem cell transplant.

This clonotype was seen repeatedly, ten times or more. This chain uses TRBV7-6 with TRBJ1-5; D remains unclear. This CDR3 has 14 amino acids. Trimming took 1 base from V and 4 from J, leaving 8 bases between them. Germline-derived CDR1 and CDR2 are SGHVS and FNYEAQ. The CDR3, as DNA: TGTGCCAGCAGCTTAGAGGTCGGGAATCAGCCCCAGCATTTT. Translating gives CASSLEVGNQPQHF.

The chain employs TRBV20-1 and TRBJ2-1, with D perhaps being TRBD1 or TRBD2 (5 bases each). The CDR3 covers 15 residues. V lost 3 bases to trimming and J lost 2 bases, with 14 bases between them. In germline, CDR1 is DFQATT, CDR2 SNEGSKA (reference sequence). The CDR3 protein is CSASHRDVAYNEQFF. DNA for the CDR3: TGCAGTGCTAGCCACCGGGACGTGGCCTACAATGAGCAGTTCTTC.

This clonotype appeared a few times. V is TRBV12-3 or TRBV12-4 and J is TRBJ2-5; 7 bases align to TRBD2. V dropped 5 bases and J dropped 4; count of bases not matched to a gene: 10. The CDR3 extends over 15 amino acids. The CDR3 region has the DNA TGTGCCAGCAGTAGGAGAAGCGGGGTTGGAGAGACCCAGTACTTC. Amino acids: CASSRRSGVGETQYF.

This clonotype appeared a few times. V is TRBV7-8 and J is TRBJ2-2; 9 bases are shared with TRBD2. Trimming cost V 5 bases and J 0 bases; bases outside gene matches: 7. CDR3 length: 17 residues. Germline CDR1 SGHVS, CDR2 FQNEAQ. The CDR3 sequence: CASSPRTSASNTGELFF. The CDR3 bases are TGTGCCAGCAGCCCTCGGACTAGCGCATCGAACACCGGGGAGCTGTTTTTT.

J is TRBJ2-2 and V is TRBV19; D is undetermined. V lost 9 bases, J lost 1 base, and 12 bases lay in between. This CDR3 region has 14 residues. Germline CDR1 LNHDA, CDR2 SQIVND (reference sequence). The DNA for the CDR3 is TGTGCCAGCCTAAAACCCGAGAACACCGGGGAGCTGTTTTTT. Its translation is CASLKPENTGELFF.

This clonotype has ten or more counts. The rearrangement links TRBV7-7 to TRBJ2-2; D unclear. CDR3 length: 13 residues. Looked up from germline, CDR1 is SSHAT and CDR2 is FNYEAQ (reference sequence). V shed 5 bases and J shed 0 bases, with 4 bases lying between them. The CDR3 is CASSNANTGELFF. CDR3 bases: TGTGCCAGCAGCAACGCGAACACCGGGGAGCTGTTTTTT. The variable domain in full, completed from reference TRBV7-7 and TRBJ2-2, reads GAGVSQSPRYKVTKRGQDVTLRCDPISSHATLYWYQQALGQGPEFLTYFNYEAQPDKSGLPSDRFSAERPEGSISTLTIQRTEQRDSAMYRCASSNANTGELFFGEGSRLTVL.